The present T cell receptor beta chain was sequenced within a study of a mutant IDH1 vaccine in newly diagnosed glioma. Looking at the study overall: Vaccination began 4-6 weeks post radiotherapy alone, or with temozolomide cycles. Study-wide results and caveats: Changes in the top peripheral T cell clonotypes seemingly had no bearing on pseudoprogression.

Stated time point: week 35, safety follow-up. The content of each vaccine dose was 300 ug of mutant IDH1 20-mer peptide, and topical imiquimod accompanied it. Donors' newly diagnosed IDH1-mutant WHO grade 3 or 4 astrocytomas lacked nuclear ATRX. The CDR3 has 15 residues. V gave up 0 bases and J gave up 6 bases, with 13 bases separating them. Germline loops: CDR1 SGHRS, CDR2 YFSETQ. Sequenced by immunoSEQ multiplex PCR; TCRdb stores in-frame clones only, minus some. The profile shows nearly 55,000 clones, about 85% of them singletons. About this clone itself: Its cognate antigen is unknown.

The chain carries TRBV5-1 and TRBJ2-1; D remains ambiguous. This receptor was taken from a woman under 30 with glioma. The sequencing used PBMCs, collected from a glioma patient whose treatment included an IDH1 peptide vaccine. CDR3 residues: CASSLEPGIINEQFF. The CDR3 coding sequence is TGCGCCAGCAGCTTGGAACCCGGTATCATCAATGAGCAGTTCTTC.